These 27 T cell receptor beta chains were all obtained from the same sample, sequenced in a study of T cell changes during pregnancy in multiple sclerosis. This table comes from immunoSEQ multiplex PCR, and its TCRdb copy is limited to in-frame clones, with some not included. In the table there are under 130,000 clones, about 90% of which are singletons. The sample here was peripheral blood, taken after pregnancy. All receptors come from a female donor with multiple sclerosis, enrolled in a pregnancy study.

In nucleotides, the CDR3 is TGCGCCAGCAGCCTATATAGACAGGGTAACACCGGGGAGCTGTTTTTT. It codes for CASSLYRQGNTGELFF. V usage is TRBV5-1 and J usage is TRBJ2-2; 7 nucleotides match TRBD1. J gave up 2 bases and V 4 bases, and 8 bases lay outside the gene matches. Germline loops: CDR1 SGHRS, CDR2 YFSETQ. The CDR3 is 16 amino acids.

V usage is TRBV5-1 and J usage is TRBJ1-1; TRBD1 might be the D (5 bases). Germline-derived CDR1 and CDR2 are SGHRS and YFSETQ. The CDR3 runs 15 residues. Trimming removed 2 bases from V and 3 bases from J, with 14 bases in between. CDR3: CASSLTRATYTEAFF. The CDR3 bases are TGCGCCAGCAGCTTAACCAGGGCGACGTACACTGAAGCTTTCTTT.

This chain links TRBV4-1 with TRBJ2-7, with a weak D call TRBD1 (6 bases). This CDR3 contains 15 residues. The germline V and J ends were trimmed by 0 bases and 0 bases, with 9 bases remaining between them. The germline V gene has CDR1 MGHRA and CDR2 YSYEKL. This CDR3 reads CASSQDWGLSYEQYF. In DNA, the CDR3 is TGCGCCAGCAGCCAAGATTGGGGGCTCTCCTACGAGCAGTACTTC.

This rearrangement joins TRBV10-3 to TRBJ2-3; D is possibly TRBD1 (6 bases). Trimming pared 4 bases from V and 9 bases from J, leaving 14 bases between. CDR1 and CDR2 (germline): ENHRY, SYGVKD. This CDR3 has 13 amino acids. The CDR3 region has the DNA TGTGCCATCAGTGGACAGGACGGGTCGACGCAGTATTTT. This sequence encodes CAISGQDGSTQYF.

The V and J genes are TRBV7-3 and TRBJ1-4; D is ambiguous. The length of the CDR3 is 15 residues. V was pared by 2 bases and J by 3 bases, with 10 bases between. CDR1 and CDR2 (germline): SGHTA, FQGTGA. The CDR3 loop reads CASSLESSPNEKLFF. As DNA, the CDR3 is TGTGCCAGCAGCTTAGAGAGTTCACCTAATGAAAAACTGTTTTTT.

The V call is TRBV28, the J call TRBJ1-2; 9 nucleotides agree with TRBD1. Germline values: CDR1 MDHEN, CDR2 SYDVKM. Unmatched junction bases numbered 16, after V lost 6 bases and J lost 8 bases. The CDR3 runs to 16 residues. CDR3 in DNA: TGTGCCAGCAGCACCGCCCCCCCGGGACAGGGTCAGGGCTACACCTTC. Its protein product is CASSTAPPGQGQGYTF.

V is TRBV19 and J is TRBJ1-5; D is possibly TRBD1 (5 bases). The CDR3 runs to 14 residues. Germline loops: CDR1 LNHDA, CDR2 SQIVND (reference sequence). V gave up 5 bases and J gave up 8 bases, with 16 bases separating them. Written as DNA, the CDR3 is TGTGCCAGTAGTGTTGGGGCTGCCAAGGAGCCCCAGCATTTT. This codes for CASSVGAAKEPQHF.

V usage is TRBV4-2 and J usage is TRBJ2-6; TRBD2 is a possible D gene (6 bases). CDR3 size: 19 residues. Trimming removed 0 bases from V and 0 bases from J, with 15 bases in between. Germline CDR1 and CDR2: LGHNA and YNFKEQ. The CDR3 region is CASSQDQARGSSGANVLTF. CDR3 in DNA: TGTGCCAGCAGCCAAGATCAGGCACGGGGGAGCTCTGGGGCCAACGTCCTGACTTTC.

The rearrangement joins TRBV19 to TRBJ2-3; 7 bases map to TRBD1. With 5 bases clipped from V and 1 base from J, the junction kept 6 bases outside the gene matches. Germline V gene sequence: CDR1 LNHDA, CDR2 SQIVND (reference sequence). There are 15 residues in the CDR3. CDR3 residues: CASSSHRGRTDTQYF. Written as DNA, the CDR3 is TGTGCCAGTAGTTCCCACAGGGGACGCACAGATACGCAGTATTTT.

The J gene is TRBJ2-2, the V gene TRBV15; 7 positions match TRBD1. V was clipped by 2 bases and J by 6 bases; unmatched bases: 6. Germline lookup yields CDR1 LNHNV and CDR2 YYDKDF (reference sequence). This CDR3 region has 15 residues. CDR3 coding DNA: TGTGCCACCAGCAGACCCGGCACAGGGGCCGGGGAGCTGTTTTTT. It translates to CATSRPGTGAGELFF.

The chain uses TRBV6-6 and TRBJ2-2; D remains ambiguous. V shed 4 bases and J shed 6 bases, with 18 bases lying between them. The CDR3 runs to 16 residues. Germline lookup yields CDR1 MNHNY and CDR2 SVGAGI (reference sequence). CDR3 nucleotide sequence: TGTGCCAGCAGTTCTCTAGGAAGCGTTAAGGCCGGGGAGCTGTTTTTT. Translated, it gives CASSSLGSVKAGELFF.

This chain uses TRBV2 with TRBJ1-1; no clear D gene. Between the trimmed V and J ends, which lost 7 bases and 8 bases, there was a span of 11 bases. Germline V gives CDR1 SNHLY, CDR2 FYNNEI. The CDR3 covers 11 residues. In DNA, the CDR3 is TGTGCCAGCACCTTGACGAGGGAAGCTTTCTTT. This encodes CASTLTREAFF.

This chain joins TRBV15 and TRBJ2-1; 8 bases line up with TRBD1. The CDR3 extends over 15 amino acids. Trimming at V came to 3 bases and at J to 7 bases, leaving 8 bases not matched to a gene. Germline V lookup: CDR1 LNHNV, CDR2 YYDKDF (reference sequence). The CDR3 DNA sequence: TGTGCCACCAGCAGGGATAGACAGGGGTGGAATGAGCAGTTCTTC. Translation: CATSRDRQGWNEQFF. The whole variable domain, remainder taken from reference TRBV15 and TRBJ2-1, is DAMVIQNPRYQVTQFGKPVTLSCSQTLNHNVMYWYQQKSSQAPKLLFHYYDKDFNNEADTPDNFQSRRPNTSFCFLDIRSPGLGDTAMYLCATSRDRQGWNEQFFGPGTRLTVL.

This chain uses TRBV7-2 with TRBJ1-6, with 10 bases aligning to TRBD1. The CDR3 consists of 15 residues. With V trimmed by 5 bases and J by 8 bases, 6 bases remained unmatched. Per germline, CDR1 SGHTA and CDR2 FQGNSA. CDR3 sequence: CASSLGTGVHSPLHF. The CDR3 DNA reads as TGTGCCAGCAGCCTAGGGACAGGGGTACATTCACCCCTCCACTTT.

The CDR3 DNA reads as TGTGCCAGCAGCTTAAGGGCCCCGGACAGCCTGAACACTGAAGCTTTCTTT. Translated, it gives CASSLRAPDSLNTEAFF. V and J are TRBV7-2 and TRBJ1-1; D perhaps matches TRBD1 (6 bases). Trimming removed 2 bases from V and 0 bases from J, with 16 bases in between. The CDR3 has 17 amino acids. Germline V lookup: CDR1 SGHTA, CDR2 FQGNSA.

This sequence joins TRBV6-5 and TRBJ1-2; 8 bases agree with TRBD1. V gave up 5 bases and J gave up 7 bases; unmatched junction bases: 9. The CDR3 runs 14 residues. The germline CDR1 and CDR2 sequences are MNHEY and SVGAGI. The CDR3 sequence: CASSQQGGSFGYTF. The CDR3 nucleotides read TGTGCCAGCAGTCAACAGGGGGGAAGTTTTGGCTACACCTTC.

The chain links TRBV19 to TRBJ1-2; D is ambiguous. This CDR3 is 15 amino acids long. The V end lost 8 bases, the J end lost 0 bases, and 16 bases lay between the germline ends. Per germline, CDR1 LNHDA and CDR2 SQIVND (reference sequence). In nucleotides, the CDR3 is TGTGCCAGTCTCTCGGTCGAGACTCCTAACTATGGCTACACCTTC. This encodes CASLSVETPNYGYTF.

V usage is TRBV18 and J usage is TRBJ2-2; D ambiguous. Germline V lookup: CDR1 KGHSH, CDR2 LQKENI. The CDR3 totals 14 residues. The V end lost 5 bases, the J end lost 0 bases, and 7 bases lay between the germline ends. The CDR3 reads CASSSGPNTGELFF. CDR3 DNA: TGTGCCAGCTCATCGGGTCCGAACACCGGGGAGCTGTTTTTT. The whole variable domain, filled in from reference TRBV18 and TRBJ2-2, reads NAGVMQNPRHLVRRRGQEARLRCSPMKGHSHVYWYRQLPEEGLKFMVYLQKENIIDESGMPKERFSAEFPKEGPSILRIQQVVRGDSAAYFCASSSGPNTGELFFGEGSRLTVL.

CDR3 DNA sequence: TGTGCCAGGCATGGGGGGTCTACTAGCACAGATACGCAGTATTTT. Protein: CARHGGSTSTDTQYF. This chain links TRBV5-3 with TRBJ2-3; possible D gene TRBD2, 6 bases. TRBV5-3 is placed among ORFs of uncertain function. V lost 8 bases to trimming and J lost 0 bases, with 16 bases between them. CDR3 length: 15 amino acids.

The chain has TRBV9 and TRBJ1-4; the D is unclear. V shed 4 bases and J shed 0 bases, with 10 bases lying between them. From germline, CDR1 is SGDLS and CDR2 YYNGEE. The CDR3 runs 15 residues. The DNA for the CDR3 is TGTGCCAGCAGCCCGTCCGGAGCAACTAATGAAAAACTGTTTTTT. This translates into CASSPSGATNEKLFF. Full variable domain (rest looked up from reference TRBV9 and TRBJ1-4): DSGVTQTPKHLITATGQRVTLRCSPRSGDLSVYWYQQSLDQGLQFLIQYYNGEERAKGNILERFSAQQFPDLHSELNLSSLELGDSALYFCASSPSGATNEKLFFGSGTQLSVL.

V is TRBV6-1 and J is TRBJ1-1, with TRBD1 as a possible D gene (6 bases). V lost 6 bases and J lost 1, with 12 bases in between. The CDR3 is made up of 14 amino acids. Per germline, CDR1 MNHNS and CDR2 SASEGT. As DNA, the CDR3 is TGTGCCAGCAGCACACAGGGCGGGAACACTGAAGCTTTCTTT. The encoded protein is CASSTQGGNTEAFF.

The rearrangement links TRBV6-1 to TRBJ2-2; D is possibly TRBD2 (5 bases). Germline V lookup: CDR1 MNHNS, CDR2 SASEGT. The length of the CDR3 is 15 residues. V was shortened by 6 bases and J by 2 bases, with 13 bases between the two germline ends. CDR3 region: CASSPALVNTGELFF. The CDR3 DNA follows: TGTGCCAGCAGCCCGGCACTAGTTAACACCGGGGAGCTGTTTTTT.

This clone was seen more than once but under ten times. J is TRBJ2-7 and V is TRBV5-4; no clear D gene. The V and J ends lost 4 bases and 6 bases respectively, with 14 bases between them. Germline values: CDR1 SGHNT, CDR2 YYREEE (reference sequence). This CDR3 spans 13 amino acids. The CDR3 coding sequence is TGTGCCAGCAGCCCTCCAGGTATTGGCGAGCAGTACTTC. It encodes CASSPPGIGEQYF.

This rearrangement joins TRBV25-1 to TRBJ1-4; 7 bases are a match to TRBD1. CDR1 is MGHDK, CDR2 SYGVNS, per germline. This CDR3 has 12 amino acids. V was clipped by 6 bases and J by 7 bases; unmatched bases: 2. The CDR3 region is CASSGQVEKLFF. In nucleotides, the CDR3 is TGTGCCAGCAGCGGACAGGTTGAAAAACTGTTTTTT.

The rearrangement links TRBV20-1 to TRBJ2-5; a weak D match, TRBD1 (5 bases). Looked up from germline, CDR1 is DFQATT and CDR2 is SNEGSKA (reference sequence). V lost 7 bases to trimming and J lost 7 bases, with 13 bases between them. The CDR3 consists of 11 residues. The CDR3 nucleotides read TGCAGTGGCAGGGCCCTCGGGACCCAGTACTTC. This gives the protein CSGRALGTQYF.

This clone was observed a single time. The chain employs TRBV27 and TRBJ2-1, with TRBD2 identical over 14 bases. Germline CDR1 is MNHEY and CDR2 is SMNVEV (reference sequence). V lost 9 bases to trimming and J lost 8 bases; unmatched junction nucleotides: 12. The CDR3 covers 16 residues. The DNA for the CDR3 is TGTGCCAGTGTAGCCGGGACTAGCGGGAGTTCGGATGAGCAGTTCTTC. Protein: CASVAGTSGSSDEQFF.

This chain joins TRBV5-3 and TRBJ2-2; 7 bases map to TRBD2. TRBV5-3 is designated an ORF whose function remains uncertain. The V gene end was trimmed by 2 bases and the J gene end by 4 bases; junction bases not matched to a gene: 2. CDR3 length equals 14 residues. DNA of the CDR3: TGTGCCAGAAGCTTACTAGCGATCACCGGGGAGCTGTTTTTT. Protein: CARSLLAITGELFF.